This T cell receptor beta chain comes out of a study of read filtering for tumor transcriptome and immune sequencing. Across the study: Patients were some 16 male and roughly 15 female, mean age 65.9 years, range 47 to 80. R-ISS stage counts were fewer than ten for I, roughly 16 for II, roughly seven for III. Study-level points and caveats: Without single-read clonotypes, shared clonotype proportions correlated more between IR-seq and RNA-seq.

From roughly 390 ng of RNA, a library with molecular barcoded alpha/delta and beta/gamma adaptors was made. MiXCR was run by TCRdb on the reads, yielding one entry per CDR3 protein. The profile shows about 38,000 distinct CDR3 sequences, approximately 15% of them singletons. Bone marrow was sampled from every patient at the time of active disease. The CDR3 runs 15 residues. Trimming removed 5 bases from V and 1 base from J; junction bases left unmatched: 7. This clonotype has ten or more counts. Its antigen is as yet unknown. The V and J genes are TRBV12-3 or TRBV12-4 and TRBJ1-1; 7 bases are shared with TRBD1. The sample consisted of a population of CD138-negative cells sorted from bone marrow. The TCR sequence derives from a donor at least 40 years old with multiple myeloma. The CDR3 DNA follows: TGTGCCAGCAGTCCGACAGGGTTCGGGAACACTGAAGCTTTCTTT. It is translated as CASSPTGFGNTEAFF.